The 2 T cell receptor beta chains below come from one sample, sequenced in a study of early T cells in non-severe SARS-CoV-2 infection. TCRdb redid the calling of the 5' RACE reads with MiXCR, one entry per CDR3 protein. The sample shows roughly 46,000 distinct CDR3 sequences, 5.4% of them seen only once. Material: whole blood, obtained at baseline. These receptors all come from an adult who was a healthcare worker with PCR-confirmed SARS-CoV-2 infection or an uninfected control (not recorded which).

This clonotype was seen many times. V is TRBV11-2 and J is TRBJ2-7, with D unresolved. The V end lost 2 bases, the J end lost 7 bases, and 12 bases lay between the germline ends. This CDR3 region has 13 residues. The germline gives CDR1 SGHAT, CDR2 FQNNGV. CDR3 nucleotide sequence: TGTGCCAGCAGCTTATACGGCGTGGAGGAGCAGTACTTC. Its protein product is CASSLYGVEEQYF.

This clonotype was detected many times. This rearrangement joins TRBV7-2 to TRBJ2-5; 11 nucleotides line up with TRBD2. Per the germline V gene, CDR1 is SGHTA and CDR2 is FQGNSA. The CDR3 is made up of 14 amino acids. Germline trimming cut 5 bases from V and 3 bases from J; bases unmatched to any gene: 2. CDR3 protein: CASSPGLAEETQYF. The CDR3 DNA follows: TGTGCCAGCAGCCCGGGACTAGCGGAAGAGACCCAGTACTTC.